Listed below are T cell receptor beta chains from one sample, sequenced in a study of CD8+ T cells in alopecia areata. Sequencing used immunoSEQ multiplex PCR; TCRdb keeps in-frame clones, though not all of them. The data contain about 150,000 clones, around 55% of them singletons. Specimen: CD8+ T cells sorted from blood, collected at week 0. The receptors were gathered from a human donor with alopecia areata. The CDR3 runs from the conserved cysteine through the conserved F or W.

j_call v_call cdr3_aa
TRBJ2-3 TRBV29-1 CSAMQDRDNTQYF
TRBJ1-2 TRBV13 CASSTTTGDYGYTF
TRBJ2-1 TRBV4-3 CASSQERAGGSYNEQFF
TRBJ2-7 TRBV29-1 CSVTGGLVEQYF
TRBJ2-7 TRBV4-3 CASSQDRGGPYEQYF
TRBJ2-2 TRBV11-2 CASRPNPGLGVGELFF
TRBJ2-5 TRBV27 CASSFLSGGPQETQYF
TRBJ1-6 TRBV27 CASSSKPGQLPLHF
TRBJ1-2 TRBV15 CATSRDSGGSDYGYTF
TRBJ2-1 TRBV29-1 CSFASGGAYNEQFF
TRBJ1-6 TRBV7-6 CASSSNRNSPLHF
TRBJ2-1 TRBV29-1 CSVGPPLNEQFF
TRBJ2-3 TRBV5-6 CASSTGPRGTDTQYF
TRBJ1-1 TRBV30 CAWTLGIAEAFF
TRBJ2-2 TRBV7-8 CASSRYANTGELFF
TRBJ1-1 TRBV11-2 CASSLQGRAEAFF
TRBJ1-2 TRBV2 CASSDRGIYGYTF
TRBJ2-7 TRBV14 CASSQTDRHPIYEQYF
TRBJ2-7 TRBV13 CASSIQASYEQYF
TRBJ1-2 TRBV27 CASSSAALYGYTF
TRBJ2-3 TRBV7-9 CASSPISSNGGDTQYF
TRBJ1-5 TRBV9 CASSVGGSNQPQHF
TRBJ2-2 TRBV23-1 CASSQPGQYTGELFF
TRBJ2-7 TRBV6-5 CASRWDRDYEQYF
TRBJ2-7 TRBV29-1 CSVAEPGQGDWGYEQYF
TRBJ1-1 TRBV7-8 CASRQGRTEAFF
TRBJ2-7 TRBV30 CVGTWSSYEQYF
TRBJ2-7 TRBV27 CASSQPGADEQYF
TRBJ2-5 TRBV5-6 CASSLAAGGLRETQYF
TRBJ2-3 TRBV5-1 CASSLESNTDTQYF
TRBJ2-1 TRBV4-1 CASSQGLNNEQFF